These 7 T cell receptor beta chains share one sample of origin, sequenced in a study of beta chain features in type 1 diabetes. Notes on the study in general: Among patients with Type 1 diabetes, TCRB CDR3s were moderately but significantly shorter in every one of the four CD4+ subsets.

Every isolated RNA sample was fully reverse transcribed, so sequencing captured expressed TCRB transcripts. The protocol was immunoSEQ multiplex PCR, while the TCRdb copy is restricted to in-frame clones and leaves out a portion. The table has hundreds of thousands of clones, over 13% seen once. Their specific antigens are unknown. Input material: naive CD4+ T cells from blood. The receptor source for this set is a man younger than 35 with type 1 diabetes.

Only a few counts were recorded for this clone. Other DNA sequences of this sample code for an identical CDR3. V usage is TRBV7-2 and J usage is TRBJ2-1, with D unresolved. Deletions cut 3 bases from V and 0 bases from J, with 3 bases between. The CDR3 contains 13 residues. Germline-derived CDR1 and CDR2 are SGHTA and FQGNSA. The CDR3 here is CASSLDSYNEQFF. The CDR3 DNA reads TGTGCCAGCAGCTTGGACTCCTACAATGAGCAGTTCTTC.

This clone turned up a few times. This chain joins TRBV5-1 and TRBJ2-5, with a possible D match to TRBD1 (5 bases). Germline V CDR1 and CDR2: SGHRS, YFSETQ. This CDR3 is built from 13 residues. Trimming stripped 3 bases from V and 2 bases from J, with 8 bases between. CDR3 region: CASSWGPQETQYF. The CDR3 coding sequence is TGCGCCAGCAGCTGGGGCCCTCAAGAGACCCAGTACTTC.

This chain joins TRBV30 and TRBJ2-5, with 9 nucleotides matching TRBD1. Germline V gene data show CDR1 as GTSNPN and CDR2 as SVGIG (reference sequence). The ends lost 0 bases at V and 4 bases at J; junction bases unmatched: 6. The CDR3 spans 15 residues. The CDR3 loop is CAWSVEQGAGETQYF. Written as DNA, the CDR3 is TGTGCCTGGAGTGTGGAACAGGGGGCAGGAGAGACCCAGTACTTC. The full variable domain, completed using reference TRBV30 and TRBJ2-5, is SQTIHQWPATLVQPVGSPLSLECTVEGTSNPNLYWYRQAAGRGLQLLFYSVGIGQISSEVPQNLSASRPQDRQFILSSKKLLLSDSGFYLCAWSVEQGAGETQYFGPGTRLLVL.

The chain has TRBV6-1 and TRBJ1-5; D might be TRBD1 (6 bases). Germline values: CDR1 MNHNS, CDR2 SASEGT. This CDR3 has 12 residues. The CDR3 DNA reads TGTCCTCGGACAGCAACGAATCAGCCCCAGCATTTT. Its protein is CPRTATNQPQHF.

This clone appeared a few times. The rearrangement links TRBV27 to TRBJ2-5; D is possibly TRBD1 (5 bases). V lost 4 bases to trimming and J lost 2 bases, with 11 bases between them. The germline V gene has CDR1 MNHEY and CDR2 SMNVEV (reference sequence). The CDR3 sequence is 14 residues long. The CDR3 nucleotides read TGTGCCAGCAGTTCCTCCAGGGTTCAAGAGACCCAGTACTTC. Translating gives CASSSSRVQETQYF.

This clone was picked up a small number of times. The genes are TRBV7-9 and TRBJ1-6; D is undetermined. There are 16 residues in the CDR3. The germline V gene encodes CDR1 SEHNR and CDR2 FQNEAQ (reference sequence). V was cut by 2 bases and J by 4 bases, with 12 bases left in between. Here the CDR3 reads CASSLNADHYNSPLHF. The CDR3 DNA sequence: TGTGCCAGCAGCTTAAACGCGGACCATTATAATTCACCCCTCCACTTT.

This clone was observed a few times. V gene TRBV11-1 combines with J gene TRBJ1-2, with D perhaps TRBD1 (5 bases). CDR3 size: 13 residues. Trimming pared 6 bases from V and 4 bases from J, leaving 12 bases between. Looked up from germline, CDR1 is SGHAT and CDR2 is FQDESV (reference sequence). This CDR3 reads CASSSDRFYGYTF. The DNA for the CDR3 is TGTGCCAGCAGTTCCGACAGATTCTATGGCTACACCTTC.